A selection of T cell receptor beta chains follows, all from one sample in a study of blood T cell repertoires in COVID-19. Produced via immunoSEQ multiplex PCR; TCRdb's table is partial and in-frame only. Found here are around 140,000 clones, roughly nine tenths of them singletons; the top ten hold about an eighth. What was sequenced was peripheral blood. The receptors shown here come from a woman in her 70s with COVID-19, enrolled during active disease. The CDR3 runs from the conserved cysteine through the conserved F or W. The D gene is left open where the match is weak. Not all rows give a size; the values are once, few, many and, for expanded clones, a class.

cdr3_aa cdr3_nt d_call j_call v_call clone_size
CASSSLGAGVEQFF TGCGCCAGCAGCTCCCTGGGAGCGGGGGTTGAGCAGTTCTTC TRBD2 TRBJ2-1 TRBV5-1 -
CASSQYSNQPQHF TGTGCCAGCAGCCAGTATAGCAATCAGCCCCAGCATTTT - TRBJ1-5 TRBV2 -
CASSRDRDYEQYF TGTGCCAGTAGTAGGGACAGGGACTACGAGCAGTACTTC TRBD1 TRBJ2-7 TRBV19 -
CASSMDRGLGAFF TGTGCCAGCAGCATGGACAGGGGGCTAGGAGCTTTCTTT TRBD1 TRBJ1-1 TRBV5-6 -
CATGRDRVSPLHF TGTGCCACCGGAAGGGACAGGGTTTCACCCCTCCACTTT TRBD1 TRBJ1-6 TRBV28 -
CASSIRTGTTEEKLFF TGTGCCAGCAGCATAAGAACAGGGACGACGGAAGAAAAACTGTTTTTT - TRBJ1-4 TRBV7-2 -
CASSWTLQGANTGELFF TGCGCCAGCAGCTGGACCCTACAGGGGGCGAACACCGGGGAGCTGTTTTTT TRBD1 TRBJ2-2 TRBV5-1 -
CASSVGSGGVGELFF TGTGCCAGCAGCGTAGGTAGCGGGGGCGTCGGGGAGCTGTTTTTT TRBD2 TRBJ2-2 TRBV9 -
CASSVRGAGGELFF TGTGCCAGCAGCGTACGGGGGGCAGGCGGGGAGCTGTTTTTT - TRBJ2-2 TRBV9 -
CATSDSPRQGWAETQYF TGTGCCACCAGTGATTCTCCAAGACAGGGATGGGCAGAGACCCAGTACTTC TRBD1 TRBJ2-5 TRBV24-1 -
CASSYGQGREKLFF TGTGCCAGCAGTTACGGCCAGGGTCGGGAAAAACTGTTTTTT - TRBJ1-4 TRBV6-5 few
CSVAGQANEKLFF TGCAGCGTTGCGGGACAGGCAAATGAAAAACTGTTTTTT TRBD1 TRBJ1-4 TRBV29-1 -
CASRTRRQGGNQPQHF TGTGCCAGCAGGACGCGGAGACAGGGGGGCAATCAGCCCCAGCATTTT TRBD1 TRBJ1-5 TRBV28 -
CASSRATGQVGAYF TGTGCCAGCAGTCGAGCCACAGGACAGGTCGGCGCGTACTTC TRBD1 TRBJ2-7 TRBV2 -
CASSMGLAGGPGTDTQYF TGTGCCAGTAGTATGGGACTAGCGGGGGGGCCGGGCACAGATACGCAGTATTTT TRBD2 TRBJ2-3 TRBV19 -
CASSELGWFGQGRKGTEAFF TGTGCCAGCAGTGAATTGGGGTGGTTTGGACAGGGCCGTAAGGGCACTGAAGCTTTCTTT TRBD1 TRBJ1-1 TRBV6-1 -
CASSRRWGLAVTDTQYF TGTGCCAGCAGCCGGCGGTGGGGACTAGCGGTCACAGATACGCAGTATTTT TRBD2 TRBJ2-3 TRBV11-3 -
CASSLQGSRGIAKNIQYF TGTGCCAGCAGCTTACAAGGGTCCCGGGGGATAGCCAAAAACATTCAGTACTTC - TRBJ2-4 TRBV7-8 -
CASSPQGGSVAFF TGTGCCAGCAGCCCGCAAGGGGGTTCGGTAGCTTTCTTT - TRBJ1-1 TRBV7-2 -
CASSQVDREVGYTF TGTGCCAGCAGCCAAGTGGACAGGGAGGTTGGCTACACCTTC TRBD1 TRBJ1-2 TRBV4-2 -
CSATEAGGRAEQFF TGCAGCGCCACCGAAGCGGGCGGCCGGGCTGAGCAGTTCTTC - TRBJ2-1 TRBV29-1 -
CASRGTLGGYTF TGTGCCAGCAGGGGGACTTTAGGGGGCTACACCTTC - TRBJ1-2 TRBV28 -
CASRGRGNQPQHF TGTGCCAGCAGAGGCAGGGGAAATCAGCCCCAGCATTTT - TRBJ1-5 TRBV2 -
CASSLDPGQAGGYTF TGTGCCAGCAGCTTAGATCCTGGACAGGCGGGTGGCTACACCTTC TRBD1 TRBJ1-2 TRBV11-2 -
CAISGGRGSDGYTF TGTGCCATCAGTGGGGGCAGGGGTAGCGATGGCTACACCTTC - TRBJ1-2 TRBV10-3 once
CASSLGQAAYEQYF TGCGCCAGCAGCTTGGGACAGGCCGCCTACGAGCAGTACTTC - TRBJ2-7 TRBV5-1 few
CASSLGGQKEQYF TGTGCCAGCAGCTTAGGCGGCCAAAAGGAGCAGTACTTC - TRBJ2-7 TRBV7-9 -
CASSHGTGRTGELFF TGTGCCAGCAGTCACGGGACAGGGAGGACCGGGGAGCTGTTTTTT TRBD1 TRBJ2-2 TRBV28 -
CASSFYSNQPQHF TGTGCCAGCAGCTTCTATAGCAATCAGCCCCAGCATTTT - TRBJ1-5 TRBV5-5 -
CASSYTRPPGKLFF TGTGCCAGCAGTTACACACGACCCCCGGGGAAACTGTTTTTT - TRBJ1-4 TRBV6-5 -
CASSDPTRNIQYF TGTGCCAGCAGTGATCCGACTCGGAACATTCAGTACTTC - TRBJ2-4 TRBV2 -
CASSTGRQGPKSSYNSPLHF TGCGCCAGCAGCACCGGACGACAGGGGCCTAAAAGCTCCTATAATTCACCCCTCCACTTT TRBD1 TRBJ1-6 TRBV5-1 -
CAGGSGTSQHF TGTGCCGGGGGAAGTGGGACATCCCAGCATTTT - TRBJ1-5 TRBV2 -
CASSRLGQGFYNEQFF TGCGCCAGCAGCCGGTTGGGACAGGGATTCTACAATGAGCAGTTCTTC TRBD1 TRBJ2-1 TRBV5-1 few
CASSELLAGEVDTQYF TGTGCCAGCAGTGAATTGCTAGCGGGGGAGGTAGATACGCAGTATTTT TRBD2 TRBJ2-3 TRBV2 once
CASSRSGTSDEQFF TGTGCCAGCAGCCGCTCAGGGACTAGCGATGAGCAGTTCTTC TRBD2 TRBJ2-1 TRBV3-1/TRBV3-2 -
CASSQDESRGGRETQYF TGCGCCAGCAGCCAAGATGAATCTCGTGGGGGGAGGGAGACCCAGTACTTC - TRBJ2-5 TRBV4-1 few
CASSYLTASYEQYF TGTGCCAGCAGCTACTTGACAGCATCCTACGAGCAGTACTTC - TRBJ2-7 TRBV11-2 few
CASRAGGFVTNEKLFF TGCGCCAGCAGGGCAGGGGGCTTTGTGACTAATGAAAAACTGTTTTTT TRBD1 TRBJ1-4 TRBV10-1 -
CASSTSSGRIPTNEKLFF TGTGCCAGCAGTACCTCATCAGGGAGGATTCCCACTAATGAAAAACTGTTTTTT - TRBJ1-4 TRBV2 -
CASRVQGGSPLHF TGTGCCAGCCGAGTACAGGGCGGCTCACCCCTCCACTTT - TRBJ1-6 TRBV28 -
CASSLLRYNEQFF TGCGCCAGCAGCTTACTACGATACAATGAGCAGTTCTTC - TRBJ2-1 TRBV5-1 once
CASSSQGTGYTF TGTGCCAGCAGTTCTCAGGGGACTGGCTACACCTTC - TRBJ1-2 TRBV6-5 once
CASSLEASGGADTQYF TGCGCCAGCAGCTTGGAGGCTAGCGGGGGGGCAGATACGCAGTATTTT TRBD2 TRBJ2-3 TRBV5-1 -